This T cell receptor beta chain comes out of a study of T cells in Graves' hyperthyroidism and ophthalmopathy. Overall study context: The authors collected peripheral blood at initial diagnosis, before any treatment. Study-wide results and limits: From stable hyperthyroidism, ophthalmopathy was separated by a 13 V-J model. Most thyroid clonotypes that were expanded above 0.001 also turned up in blood.

As regards this clonotype: Its target is not known.

Based on clinical symptoms, serum thyroxine and TRAb, thyroid ultrasound and orbital computed tomography, diagnoses were reached. TCR beta CDR3 sequences were amplified from RNA transcripts. HTBI primers were employed in a first-round RT-PCR of the TCR CDR3. In TCRdb, the multiplex PCR reads were re-called with MiXCR into one record per CDR3 protein. The data show roughly 99,000 distinct CDR3 sequences, 16% seen once. The ends lost 3 bases at V and 5 bases at J; junction bases unmatched: 10. CDR1 and CDR2 (germline): SGHNT, YENEEA. CDR3 size: 16 residues. The V and J genes are TRBV11-3 and TRBJ2-5; 9 nucleotides agree with TRBD2. The TCR sequence derives from a woman in her 50s with Graves' hyperthyroidism. Material: blood. CDR3 nucleotide sequence: TGTGCCAGCAGCTTCGCGGGGGGGAGGACGCCGGAGACCCAGTACTTC. Translated, it gives CASSFAGGRTPETQYF.